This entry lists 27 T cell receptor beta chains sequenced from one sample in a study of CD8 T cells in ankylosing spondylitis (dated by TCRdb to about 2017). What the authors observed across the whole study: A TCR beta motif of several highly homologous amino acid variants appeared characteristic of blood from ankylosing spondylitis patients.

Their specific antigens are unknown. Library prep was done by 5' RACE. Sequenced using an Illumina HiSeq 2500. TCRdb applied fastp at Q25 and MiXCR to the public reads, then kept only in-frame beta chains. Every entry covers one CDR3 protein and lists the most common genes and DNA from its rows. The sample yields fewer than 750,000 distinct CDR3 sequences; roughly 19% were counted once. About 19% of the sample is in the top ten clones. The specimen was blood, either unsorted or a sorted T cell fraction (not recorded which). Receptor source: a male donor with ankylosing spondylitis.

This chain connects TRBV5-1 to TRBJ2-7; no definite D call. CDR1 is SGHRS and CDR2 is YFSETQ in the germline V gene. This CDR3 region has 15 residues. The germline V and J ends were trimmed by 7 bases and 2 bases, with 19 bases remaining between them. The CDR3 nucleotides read TGCGCCAGCCACCCCGGTGGAACTCACCCCTACGAGCAGTACTTC. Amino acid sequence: CASHPGGTHPYEQYF.

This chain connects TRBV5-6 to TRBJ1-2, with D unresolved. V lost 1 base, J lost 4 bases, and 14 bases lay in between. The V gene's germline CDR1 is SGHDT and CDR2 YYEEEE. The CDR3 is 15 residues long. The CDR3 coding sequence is TGTGCCAGCAGCTTGAAGGTCTCAGGCCCCTATGGCTACACCTTC. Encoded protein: CASSLKVSGPYGYTF.

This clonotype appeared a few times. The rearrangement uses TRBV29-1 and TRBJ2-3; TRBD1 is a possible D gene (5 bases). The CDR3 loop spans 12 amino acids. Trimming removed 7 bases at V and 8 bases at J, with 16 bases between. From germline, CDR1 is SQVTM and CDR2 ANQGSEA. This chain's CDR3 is CSAARDRGTQYF. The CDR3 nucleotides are TGCAGCGCGGCCAGGGATAGGGGTACGCAGTATTTT.

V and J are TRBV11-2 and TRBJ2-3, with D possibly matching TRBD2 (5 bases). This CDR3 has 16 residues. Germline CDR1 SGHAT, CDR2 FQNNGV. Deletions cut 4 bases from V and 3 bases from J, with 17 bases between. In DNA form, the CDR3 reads TGTGCCAGCAGCTATTACACTAGGTTTAAAACAGATACGCAGTATTTT. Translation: CASSYYTRFKTDTQYF.

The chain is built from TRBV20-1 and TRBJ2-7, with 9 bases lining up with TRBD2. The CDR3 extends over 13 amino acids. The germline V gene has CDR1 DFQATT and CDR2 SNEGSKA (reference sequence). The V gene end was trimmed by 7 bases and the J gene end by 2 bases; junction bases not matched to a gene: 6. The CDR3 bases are TGCAGTGTCAGACAGCGGGGGGCCTACGAGCAGTACTTC. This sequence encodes CSVRQRGAYEQYF.

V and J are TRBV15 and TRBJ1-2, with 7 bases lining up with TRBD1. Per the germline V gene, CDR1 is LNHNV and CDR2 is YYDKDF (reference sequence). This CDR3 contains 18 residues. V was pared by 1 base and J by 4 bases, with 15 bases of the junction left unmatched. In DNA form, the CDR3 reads TGTGCCACCAGCAGAGTTCCAGGGGGGGCTTCATTAGCCTATGGCTACACCTTC. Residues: CATSRVPGGASLAYGYTF.

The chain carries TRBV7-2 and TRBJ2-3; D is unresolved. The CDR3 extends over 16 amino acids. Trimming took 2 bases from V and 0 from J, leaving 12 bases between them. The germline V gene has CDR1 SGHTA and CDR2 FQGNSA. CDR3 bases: TGTGCCAGCAGCTTATCCTGGACGCTAAGCACAGATACGCAGTATTTT. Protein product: CASSLSWTLSTDTQYF.

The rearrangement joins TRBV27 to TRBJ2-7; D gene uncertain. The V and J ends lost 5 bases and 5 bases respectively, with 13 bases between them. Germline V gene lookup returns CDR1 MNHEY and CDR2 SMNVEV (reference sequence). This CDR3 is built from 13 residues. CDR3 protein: CASSPDETDEQYF. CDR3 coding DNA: TGTGCCAGCAGTCCAGATGAGACGGACGAGCAGTACTTC.

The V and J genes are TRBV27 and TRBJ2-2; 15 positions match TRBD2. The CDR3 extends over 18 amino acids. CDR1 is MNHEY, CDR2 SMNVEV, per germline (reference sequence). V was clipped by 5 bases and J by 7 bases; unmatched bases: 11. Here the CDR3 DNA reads TGTGCCAGCAGTCAACGCGGACTAGCGGGAGGGCCGAGCGGGGAGCTGTTTTTT. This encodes CASSQRGLAGGPSGELFF.

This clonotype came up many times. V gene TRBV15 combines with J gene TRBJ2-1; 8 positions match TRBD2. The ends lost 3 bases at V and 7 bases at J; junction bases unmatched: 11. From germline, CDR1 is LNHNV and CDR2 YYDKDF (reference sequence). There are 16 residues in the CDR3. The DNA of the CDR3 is TGTGCCACCAGCAGTGCCTTAAGCGGGGGTCTAAATGAGCAGTTCTTC. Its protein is CATSSALSGGLNEQFF.

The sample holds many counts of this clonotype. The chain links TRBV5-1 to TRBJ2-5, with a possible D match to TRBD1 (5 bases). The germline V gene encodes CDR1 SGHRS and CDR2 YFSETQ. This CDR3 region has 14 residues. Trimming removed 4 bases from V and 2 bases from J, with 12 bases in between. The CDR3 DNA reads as TGCGCCAGCAGCACCAGGACAAGTCAAGAGACCCAGTACTTC. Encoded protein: CASSTRTSQETQYF.

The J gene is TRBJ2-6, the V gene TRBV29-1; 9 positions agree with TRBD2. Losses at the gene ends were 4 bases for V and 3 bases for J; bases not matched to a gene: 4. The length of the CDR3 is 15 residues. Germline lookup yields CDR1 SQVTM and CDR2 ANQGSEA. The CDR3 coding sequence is TGCAGCGTTGTGGCGGGGGGGTATGGGGCCAACGTCCTGACTTTC. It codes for CSVVAGGYGANVLTF.

CDR3 in amino acids: CASSPDPFSYEQYF. The CDR3 coding sequence is TGCGCCAGCAGCCCGGACCCTTTCTCCTACGAGCAGTACTTC. The chain employs TRBV4-1 and TRBJ2-7; D is uncertain. CDR1 and CDR2 from the germline V gene are MGHRA and YSYEKL. The CDR3 is 14 amino acids. V was cut by 4 bases and J by 0 bases, with 10 bases left in between.

The CDR3 here is CASSATGNRQTLKRTEAFF. The CDR3 DNA reads as TGTGCCAGTAGTGCGACAGGGAATCGCCAAACTCTTAAAAGGACTGAAGCTTTCTTT. V usage is TRBV19 and J usage is TRBJ1-1; TRBD1 agrees at 7 bases. Germline assignment: CDR1 LNHDA and CDR2 SQIVND (reference sequence). This CDR3 region has 19 residues. The ends lost 5 bases at V and 5 bases at J; junction bases unmatched: 23.

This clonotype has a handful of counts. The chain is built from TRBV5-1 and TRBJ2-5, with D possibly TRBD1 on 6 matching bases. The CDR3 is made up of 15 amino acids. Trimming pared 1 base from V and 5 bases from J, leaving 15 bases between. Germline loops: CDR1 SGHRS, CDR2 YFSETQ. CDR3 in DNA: TGCGCCAGCAGCTTGTATGGGGGCAGGGTTGAGACCCAGTACTTC. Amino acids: CASSLYGGRVETQYF. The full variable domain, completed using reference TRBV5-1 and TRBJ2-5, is KAGVTQTPRYLIKTRGQQVTLSCSPISGHRSVSWYQQTPGQGLQFLFEYFSETQRNKGNFPGRFSGRQFSNSRSEMNVSTLELGDSALYLCASSLYGGRVETQYFGPGTRLLVL.

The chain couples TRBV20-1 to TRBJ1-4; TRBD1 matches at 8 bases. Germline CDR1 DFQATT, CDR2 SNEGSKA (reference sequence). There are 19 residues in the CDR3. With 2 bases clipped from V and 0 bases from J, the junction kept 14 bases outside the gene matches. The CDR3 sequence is CSARRDRGGRFPTNEKLFF. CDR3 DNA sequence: TGCAGTGCTAGACGAGACAGGGGTGGAAGATTCCCAACTAATGAAAAACTGTTTTTT.

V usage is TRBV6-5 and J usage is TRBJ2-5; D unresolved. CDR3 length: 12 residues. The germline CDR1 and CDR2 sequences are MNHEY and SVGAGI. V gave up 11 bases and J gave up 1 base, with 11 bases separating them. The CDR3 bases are TGTGCCCACGGGCGGAGCCAAGAGACCCAGTACTTC. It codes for CAHGRSQETQYF.

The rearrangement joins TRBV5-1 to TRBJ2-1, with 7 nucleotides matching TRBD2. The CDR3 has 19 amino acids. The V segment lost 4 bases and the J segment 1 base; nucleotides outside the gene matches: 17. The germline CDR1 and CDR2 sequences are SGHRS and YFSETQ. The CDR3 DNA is TGCGCCAGCAGCCAAATCACCTCCGGGGTTAGCGGGTCCTACAATGAGCAGTTCTTC. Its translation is CASSQITSGVSGSYNEQFF.

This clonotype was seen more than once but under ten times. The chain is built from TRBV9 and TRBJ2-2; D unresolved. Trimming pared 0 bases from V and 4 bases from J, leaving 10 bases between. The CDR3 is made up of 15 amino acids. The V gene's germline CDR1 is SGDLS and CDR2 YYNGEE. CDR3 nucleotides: TGTGCCAGCAGCGTAGACGGTACGGGCACCGGGGAGCTGTTTTTT. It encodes CASSVDGTGTGELFF. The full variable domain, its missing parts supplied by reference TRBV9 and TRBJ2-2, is DSGVTQTPKHLITATGQRVTLRCSPRSGDLSVYWYQQSLDQGLQFLIQYYNGEERAKGNILERFSAQQFPDLHSELNLSSLELGDSALYFCASSVDGTGTGELFFGEGSRLTVL.

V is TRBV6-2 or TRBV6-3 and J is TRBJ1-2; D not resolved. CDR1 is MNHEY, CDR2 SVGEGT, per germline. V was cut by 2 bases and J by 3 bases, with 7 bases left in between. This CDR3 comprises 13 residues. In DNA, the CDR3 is TGTGCCAGCAGTTACAGGGCTGACTATGGCTACACCTTC. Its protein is CASSYRADYGYTF.

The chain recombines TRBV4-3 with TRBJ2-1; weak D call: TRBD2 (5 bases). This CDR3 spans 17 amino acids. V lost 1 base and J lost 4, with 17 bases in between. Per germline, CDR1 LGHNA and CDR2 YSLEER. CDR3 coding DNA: TGCGCCAGCAGCCAAGTTCGTCAGGACTTTCCTTACAATGAGCAGTTCTTC. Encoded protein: CASSQVRQDFPYNEQFF.

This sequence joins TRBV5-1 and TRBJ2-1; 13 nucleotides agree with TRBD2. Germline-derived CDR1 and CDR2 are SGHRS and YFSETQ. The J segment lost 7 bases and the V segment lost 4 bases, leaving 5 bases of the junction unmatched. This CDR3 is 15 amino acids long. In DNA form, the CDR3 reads TGCGCCAGCAGCCCTTGGACTAGCGGGAGTAATGAGCAGTTCTTC. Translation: CASSPWTSGSNEQFF.

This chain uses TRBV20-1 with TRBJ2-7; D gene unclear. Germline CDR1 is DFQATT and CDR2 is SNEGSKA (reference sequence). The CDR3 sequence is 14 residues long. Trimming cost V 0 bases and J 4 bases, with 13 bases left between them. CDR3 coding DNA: TGCAGTGCTAGAGATAATAGAGCACAGTACGAGCAGTACTTC. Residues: CSARDNRAQYEQYF.

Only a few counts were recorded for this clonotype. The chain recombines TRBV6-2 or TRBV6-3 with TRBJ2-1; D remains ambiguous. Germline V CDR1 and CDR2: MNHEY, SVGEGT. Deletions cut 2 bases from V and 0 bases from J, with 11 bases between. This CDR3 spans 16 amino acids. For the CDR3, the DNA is TGTGCCAGCAGTTACATGGGCCACGACTCCTACAATGAGCAGTTCTTC. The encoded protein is CASSYMGHDSYNEQFF.

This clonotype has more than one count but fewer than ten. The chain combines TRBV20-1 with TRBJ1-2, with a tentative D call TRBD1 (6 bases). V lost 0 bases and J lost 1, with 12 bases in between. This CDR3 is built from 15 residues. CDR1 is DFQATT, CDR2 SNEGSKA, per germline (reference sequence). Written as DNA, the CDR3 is TGCAGTGCTAGAGATTTCCGGGGGCATAACTATGGCTACACCTTC. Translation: CSARDFRGHNYGYTF.

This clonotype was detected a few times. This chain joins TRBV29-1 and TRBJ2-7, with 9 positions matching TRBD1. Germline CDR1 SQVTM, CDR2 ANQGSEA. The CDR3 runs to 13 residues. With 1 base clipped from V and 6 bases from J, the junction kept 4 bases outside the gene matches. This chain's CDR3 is CSVEGGQGSEQYF. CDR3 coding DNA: TGCAGCGTTGAAGGGGGACAGGGCTCCGAGCAGTACTTC.

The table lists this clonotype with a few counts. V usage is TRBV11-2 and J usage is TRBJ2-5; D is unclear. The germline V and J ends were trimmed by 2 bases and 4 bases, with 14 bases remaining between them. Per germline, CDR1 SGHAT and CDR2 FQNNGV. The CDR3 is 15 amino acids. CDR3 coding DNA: TGTGCCAGCAGCTTATTCGCGGCAGGTAGAGAGACCCAGTACTTC. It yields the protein CASSLFAAGRETQYF.